These T cell receptor beta chains were read from a single sample in a study of neurological immune-mediated disorders. From the 5' RACE reads, TCRdb called clonotypes with MiXCR, one entry per CDR3 protein. This table has over 45,000 distinct CDR3 sequences, roughly 25% appearing once. Sample: PBMCs. Every receptor here comes from a woman between 70 and 85 years old in good health. Both conserved end residues are part of each CDR3. D genes are given only for firm matches. Clone size is stated in some rows and not others, as once, few, many or a class when expanded.

CDR3aa	CDR3nt	len	d_gene	abundance	v_gene	j_gene
CASRKTTGFGETQYF	TGTGCCAGCAGGAAAACGACAGGGTTCGGGGAGACCCAGTACTTC	15	TRBD1	many	TRBV27	TRBJ2-5
CSVEEPSEQYF	TGCAGCGTTGAAGAGCCAAGTGAGCAGTACTTC	11	.	.	TRBV29-1	TRBJ2-7
CSASSGFGASGMSGELFF	TGCAGTGCTAGCTCCGGCTTTGGGGCTAGCGGGATGTCCGGGGAGCTGTTTTTT	18	TRBD2	.	TRBV20-1	TRBJ2-2
CASSASTGTRSNEQFF	TGTGCCAGCAGCGCCTCTACCGGGACTAGGTCCAATGAGCAGTTCTTC	16	TRBD2	many	TRBV7-2	TRBJ2-1
CASSSFGGNEQFF	TGTGCCAGCAGCTCGTTTGGGGGCAATGAGCAGTTCTTC	13	.	.	TRBV7-2	TRBJ2-1
CASSKGGSNEQFF	TGTGCCAGCAGTAAGGGGGGGAGCAATGAGCAGTTCTTC	13	.	.	TRBV6-2/TRBV6-3	TRBJ2-1
CASSATSGSGLWEQYF	TGTGCCAGCAGCGCAACTAGCGGGAGCGGGCTTTGGGAGCAGTACTTC	16	TRBD2	many	TRBV7-8	TRBJ2-7
CASSLGQGGANEKLFF	TGCGCCAGCAGCTTAGGACAGGGGGGTGCTAATGAAAAACTGTTTTTT	16	TRBD1	many	TRBV5-1	TRBJ1-4
CSAIADSLEAFF	TGCAGTGCTATCGCCGACAGCCTTGAAGCTTTCTTT	12	.	.	TRBV20-1	TRBJ1-1
CASRPGHSGANVLTF	TGTGCCAGCCGGCCGGGGCACTCTGGGGCCAACGTCCTGACTTTC	15	.	few	TRBV6-5	TRBJ2-6
CSASRSGGAFFNEQFF	TGCAGTGCGAGCCGTAGCGGGGGGGCCTTCTTCAATGAGCAGTTCTTC	16	TRBD2	.	TRBV20-1	TRBJ2-1
CATRTGTGGTFGEQFF	TGTGCCACCAGAACCGGGACAGGGGGCACCTTTGGGGAGCAGTTCTTC	16	TRBD1	many	TRBV15	TRBJ2-1
CASSLGGTAHAEQYF	TGCGCCAGCAGCTTGGGGGGGACAGCCCACGCCGAGCAGTACTTC	15	TRBD1	many	TRBV5-1	TRBJ2-7
CASSLGGSNQPQHF	TGTGCCAGCAGTTTAGGGGGTAGCAATCAGCCCCAGCATTTT	14	.	many	TRBV28	TRBJ1-5
CASSGGMGQLFQETQYF	TGTGCCAGCAGTGGGGGTATGGGACAGTTATTTCAAGAGACCCAGTACTTC	17	TRBD1	.	TRBV12-3/TRBV12-4	TRBJ2-5
CASSQDSVGYNEQFF	TGTGCCAGCAGCCAAGACTCGGTCGGCTACAATGAGCAGTTCTTC	15	.	.	TRBV3-1	TRBJ2-1
CSASVAGGGNTIYF	TGCAGTGCTTCCGTCGCCGGCGGTGGAAACACCATATATTTT	14	.	many	TRBV20-1	TRBJ1-3
CSATSADTYEQYF	TGCAGTGCCACTAGCGCCGACACCTACGAGCAGTACTTC	13	TRBD2	.	TRBV20-1	TRBJ2-7